The present T cell receptor (beta chain) was sequenced within a study of blood T cell repertoires in COVID-19. On the study more broadly: Acute and convalescent COVID-19 samples came from the United States, Italy and Spain.

Trimming pared 5 bases from V and 2 bases from J, leaving 10 bases between. Germline V gene lookup returns CDR1 LNHDA and CDR2 SQIVND (reference sequence). The CDR3 contains 14 residues. Original methodology: Estimates of nucleated cell counts were drawn from the amplification of reference gene primers. Measured with immunoSEQ multiplex PCR; TCRdb has only the in-frame clones, and not every one. V and J calls and clone size are given by that table; D and trimming were obtained from the DNA. The data show about 99,000 clones, about 85% seen once. The sample consisted of peripheral blood. The gene calls are TRBV19 and TRBJ1-5, with a weak D call TRBD1 (5 bases). The TCR was taken from a man aged 50-59 years in a cohort sampled during active COVID-19. DNA for the CDR3: TGTGCCAGTAGTCCTGGGGCGGGCAATCAGCCCCAGCATTTT. Encoded protein: CASSPGAGNQPQHF.